What follows are 9 T cell receptor beta chains derived from one specimen sequenced in a study of blood T cell repertoires in COVID-19. Assay used: immunoSEQ multiplex PCR; TCRdb lists only in-frame clones, some missing. This table holds roughly 40,000 clones, around 89% found once. Sequencing used peripheral blood. The source of these receptors is a human donor in a cohort sampled during active COVID-19.

The V call is TRBV7-3, the J call TRBJ1-1, with a tentative D call TRBD1 (5 bases). The germline V gene has CDR1 SGHTA and CDR2 FQGTGA. Between the trimmed V and J ends, which lost 5 bases and 1 base, there was a span of 17 bases. This CDR3 has 16 amino acids. The CDR3 nucleotides read TGTGCCAGCAGCCCTGGGCAGGGTACGGCGAACACTGAAGCTTTCTTT. This translates into CASSPGQGTANTEAFF. Full variable domain (rest looked up from reference TRBV7-3 and TRBJ1-1): GAGVSQTPSNKVTEKGKYVELRCDPISGHTALYWYRQSLGQGPEFLIYFQGTGAADDSGLPNDRFFAVRPEGSVSTLKIQRTERGDSAVYLCASSPGQGTANTEAFFGQGTRLTVV.

The chain is built from TRBV7-9 and TRBJ2-1, with D perhaps TRBD2 (6 bases). CDR1 is SEHNR, CDR2 FQNEAQ, per germline (reference sequence). The germline V and J ends were trimmed by 5 bases and 0 bases, with 14 bases remaining between them. The CDR3 consists of 16 residues. This CDR3 is CASSPAGSSSYNEQFF. In DNA, the CDR3 is TGTGCCAGCAGCCCAGCCGGGAGCAGCTCCTACAATGAGCAGTTCTTC. The full variable domain, completed using reference TRBV7-9 and TRBJ2-1, is DTGVSQNPRHKITKRGQNVTFRCDPISEHNRLYWYRQTLGQGPEFLTYFQNEAQLEKSRLLSDRFSAERPKGSFSTLEIQRTEQGDSAMYLCASSPAGSSSYNEQFFGPGTRLTVL.

This rearrangement joins TRBV28 to TRBJ1-6; 8 bases map to TRBD1. The germline gives CDR1 MDHEN, CDR2 SYDVKM. This CDR3 is built from 15 residues. V shed 4 bases, J shed 8 bases, and the junction held 7 bases outside the gene matches. The CDR3 DNA reads TGTGCCAGCAGTTACGGACAGGGTGCTCATTCACCCCTCCACTTT. Protein sequence: CASSYGQGAHSPLHF.

The CDR3 spells CASSHPGQGGEQYF. CDR3 nucleotide sequence: TGCGCCAGCAGCCATCCGGGACAGGGGGGCGAGCAGTACTTC. The V gene is TRBV4-1, the J gene TRBJ2-7; 11 bases are a match to TRBD1. The CDR3 covers 14 residues. V lost 3 bases to trimming and J lost 6 bases; unmatched junction nucleotides: 4. Per the germline V gene, CDR1 is MGHRA and CDR2 is YSYEKL.

This chain uses TRBV10-1 with TRBJ2-3; D is uncertain. V lost 2 bases and J 2 bases, leaving 5 bases between the germline ends. This CDR3 is 13 amino acids long. CDR1 WNHNN and CDR2 SYGVQD come from the germline V gene (reference sequence). DNA of the CDR3: TGCGCCAGCAGTGAGGGCTCCACAGATACGCAGTATTTT. Its translation is CASSEGSTDTQYF.

V is TRBV20-1 and J is TRBJ2-5; D is undetermined. CDR3 length: 10 amino acids. V lost 1 base, J lost 14 bases, and 11 bases lay in between. Germline CDR1 is DFQATT and CDR2 is SNEGSKA (reference sequence). This CDR3 is CSARVLGQYF. The DNA of the CDR3 is TGCAGTGCTAGAGTCTTGGGCCAATACTTC.

The V call is TRBV3-1 (or the pseudogene TRBV3-2), the J call TRBJ2-5; D unresolved. The CDR3 extends over 14 amino acids. V lost 0 bases and J 2 bases, leaving 7 bases between the germline ends. Germline-derived CDR1 and CDR2 are LGHDT and YNNKEL (reference sequence). CDR3 region: CASSQEPGQETQYF. The DNA for the CDR3 is TGTGCCAGCAGCCAAGAACCAGGTCAAGAGACCCAGTACTTC.

This chain connects TRBV11-2 to TRBJ1-1; 7 nucleotides match TRBD1. The germline V gene has CDR1 SGHAT and CDR2 FQNNGV. CDR3 length equals 14 residues. V shed 5 bases, J shed 3 bases, and the junction held 6 bases outside the gene matches. The CDR3 DNA reads TGTGCCAGCAGCCGTGACAGGGCGGACACTGAAGCTTTCTTT. Residues: CASSRDRADTEAFF.

The CDR3 spells CARSFHQGKRGEQFF. The CDR3 DNA sequence: TGTGCCAGAAGCTTTCACCAGGGTAAGCGGGGTGAGCAGTTCTTC. The chain has TRBV5-3 and TRBJ2-1; TRBD2 aligns across 7 bases. Being an ORF, TRBV5-3 has a function that is uncertain. J lost 9 bases, V lost 2 bases, and 11 bases had no gene match. The CDR3 runs 15 residues.